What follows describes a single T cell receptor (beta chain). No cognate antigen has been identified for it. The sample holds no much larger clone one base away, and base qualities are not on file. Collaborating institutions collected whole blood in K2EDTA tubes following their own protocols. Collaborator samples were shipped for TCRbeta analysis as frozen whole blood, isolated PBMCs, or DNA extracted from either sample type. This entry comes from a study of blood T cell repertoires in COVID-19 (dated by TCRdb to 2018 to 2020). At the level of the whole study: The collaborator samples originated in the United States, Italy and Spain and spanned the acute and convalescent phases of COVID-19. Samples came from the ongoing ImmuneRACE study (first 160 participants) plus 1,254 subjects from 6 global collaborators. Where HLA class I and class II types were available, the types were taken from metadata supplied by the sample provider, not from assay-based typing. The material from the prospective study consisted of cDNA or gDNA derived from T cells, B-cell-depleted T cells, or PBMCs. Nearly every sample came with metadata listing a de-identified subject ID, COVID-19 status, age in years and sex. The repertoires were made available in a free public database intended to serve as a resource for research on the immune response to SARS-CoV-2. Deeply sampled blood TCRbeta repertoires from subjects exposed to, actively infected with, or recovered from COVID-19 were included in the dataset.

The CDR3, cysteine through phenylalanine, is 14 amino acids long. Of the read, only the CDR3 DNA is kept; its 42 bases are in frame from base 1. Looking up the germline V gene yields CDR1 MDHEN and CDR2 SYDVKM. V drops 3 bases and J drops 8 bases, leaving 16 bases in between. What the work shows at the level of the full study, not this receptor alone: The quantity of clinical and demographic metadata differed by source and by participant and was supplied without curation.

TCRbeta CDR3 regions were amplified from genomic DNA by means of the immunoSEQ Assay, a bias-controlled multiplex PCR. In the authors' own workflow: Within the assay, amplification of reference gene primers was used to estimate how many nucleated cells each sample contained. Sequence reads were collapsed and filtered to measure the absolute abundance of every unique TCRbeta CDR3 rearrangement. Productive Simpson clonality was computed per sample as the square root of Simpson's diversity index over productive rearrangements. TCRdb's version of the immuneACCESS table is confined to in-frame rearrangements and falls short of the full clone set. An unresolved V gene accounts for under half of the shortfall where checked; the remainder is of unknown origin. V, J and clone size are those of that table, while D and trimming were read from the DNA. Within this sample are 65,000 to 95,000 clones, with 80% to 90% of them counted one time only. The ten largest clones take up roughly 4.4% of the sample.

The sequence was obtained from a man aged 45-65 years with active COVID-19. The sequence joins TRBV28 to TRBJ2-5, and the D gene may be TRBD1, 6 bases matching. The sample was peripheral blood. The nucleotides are TGTGCCAGCAGTTTGGTGAACAGGGAGAGTACCCAGTACTTC. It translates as CASSLVNRESTQYF.